The present entry profiles one T cell receptor (beta chain) with its context. Its antigen is not identified. TCRdb recomputed calls from the 5' RACE reads with MiXCR, one row per CDR3 protein. The sample carries about 160,000 distinct CDR3 sequences, around 9% recorded once. The data belong to a study of T cells after yellow fever vaccination. This CDR3 region has 15 residues. The ends were cut back, 4 bases at V and 0 bases at J, with 10 bases in the middle. CDR1 and CDR2 (germline): MGHRA, YSYEKL. General study results and limits: Detected again after the booster were most primary-vaccination clones, at 96% CD4 and roughly 88% CD8.

The chain has TRBV4-1 and TRBJ2-1; weak D call: TRBD2 (6 bases). The specimen comprised CD8+ T cells sorted from PBMCs, sampled 45 days after the yellow fever booster vaccination. This clonotype was obtained from a man between 18 and 29 years old who received the YFV17D yellow fever vaccine. In DNA form, the CDR3 reads TGCGCCAGCAGCCTAGCTAGCGTCTCCTACAATGAGCAGTTCTTC. This encodes CASSLASVSYNEQFF.